This paragraph covers one T cell receptor (beta chain) sequence. No antigen is known for it. Each TCR beta cDNA library carried unique molecular identifiers. Via MiXCR, TCRdb re-called the PCR reads, giving one row per CDR3 protein. The sample yields roughly 670,000 distinct CDR3 sequences, 55% to 60% seen once. These data belong to a study of post-analysis software for immune sequencing data. In the study overall: Relapsing-remitting, secondary progressive and progressive-relapsing forms of multiple sclerosis all featured among disease courses.

CDR3 length: 15 residues. Trimming pared 5 bases from V and 0 bases from J, leaving 11 bases between. Study-wide results and limits: In patients, TRBV5-6, TRBV5-1 and TRBV20-1 belonged to four or five TRBV segments found more frequently than in controls.

This clonotype was sampled from a girl aged 2-10 years with multiple sclerosis. Sequenced: blood. The rearrangement links TRBV12-3 or TRBV12-4 to TRBJ2-1, with D hard to call. The CDR3 protein is CASSIRKSSYNEQFF. The CDR3 DNA reads as TGTGCCAGCAGTATAAGAAAAAGCTCCTACAATGAGCAGTTCTTC.